This TCR beta chain was profiled in a study of identical twins. Study results and limitations: Modelling approaches yielded underestimates of out-of-frame TCR alpha sharing between monozygotic twins.

TCRdb reprocessed the 5' RACE reads with MiXCR, giving one entry per CDR3 protein. The table records 1.5 million to 2 million distinct CDR3 sequences, around a third of them present only once. This clonotype was found a few times. Its antigen is still unknown. The origin of this receptor is a newborn girl in good health. Sequences were obtained from cord blood.

The DNA of the CDR3 is TGCAGCGTTGAACCCACCGGGACTAGCGGGAGGGCCTACGAGCAGTACTTC. Its protein is CSVEPTGTSGRAYEQYF. The V gene is TRBV29-1, the J gene TRBJ2-7; TRBD2 agrees at 16 bases. V gave up 2 bases and J gave up 2 bases; unmatched junction bases: 6. The CDR3 contains 17 residues. Per the germline V gene, CDR1 is SQVTM and CDR2 is ANQGSEA.